The 22 T cell receptor beta chains presented below share a single source sample, sequenced in a study of T cell repertoires in cytomegalovirus infection. Via MiXCR, TCRdb re-called the reads, giving one row per CDR3 protein. The data show approximately 500,000 distinct CDR3 sequences, 16% seen once. Specimen: CD8+ T cells from PBMCs. All receptors derive from a human donor in good health (CMV status not recorded). Some clones in this sample may be carry-over from other donors' samples.

In its sample, this clonotype was seen many times. The chain links TRBV6-5 to TRBJ1-1; 7 bases are shared with TRBD1. Per germline, CDR1 MNHEY and CDR2 SVGAGI. The junction had 7 bases not matched to a gene; V was cut back by 2 bases and J by 1 base. CDR3 size: 16 residues. In DNA form, the CDR3 reads TGTGCCAGCAGTTACAACAGGGGAAGTAGGAACACTGAAGCTTTCTTT. This codes for CASSYNRGSRNTEAFF.

The rearrangement joins TRBV29-1 to TRBJ1-2; no firm D call. Germline V gene sequence: CDR1 SQVTM, CDR2 ANQGSEA. Trimming shortened V by 4 bases and J by 2 bases, and 11 bases separated the two germline ends. CDR3 size: 13 residues. CDR3 residues: CSVGGGVNYGYTF. DNA of the CDR3: TGCAGCGTTGGGGGTGGGGTAAACTATGGCTACACCTTC.

The chain carries TRBV6-5 and TRBJ1-1; TRBD1 might be the D (6 bases). The CDR3 loop spans 14 amino acids. Germline V lookup: CDR1 MNHEY, CDR2 SVGAGI. Trimming took 6 bases from V and 5 from J, leaving 16 bases between them. Written as DNA, the CDR3 is TGTGCCAGCAGACGTCGGGGGCCCCAAACTGAAGCTTTCTTT. The encoded protein is CASRRRGPQTEAFF.

This clonotype was detected a few times. The chain combines TRBV27 with TRBJ2-1; D ambiguous. Germline CDR1 reads MNHEY; CDR2 reads SMNVEV (reference sequence). V was cut by 5 bases and J by 15 bases, with 17 bases left in between. The CDR3 length is 12 residues. The CDR3 region has the DNA TGTGCCAGCAGTCTCTCCCAGGCCAGCTGGTTCTTC. This translates into CASSLSQASWFF.

This clonotype was seen many times. The chain has TRBV27 and TRBJ1-4; possibly TRBD1 for D (5 bases). CDR1 and CDR2 from the germline V gene are MNHEY and SMNVEV (reference sequence). The CDR3 spans 14 residues. The germline V and J ends were trimmed by 2 bases and 7 bases, with 11 bases remaining between them. Here the CDR3 reads CASSLIQESEKLFF. The CDR3 nucleotides read TGTGCCAGCAGTTTAATACAGGAGAGTGAAAAACTGTTTTTT.

The chain has TRBV9 and TRBJ2-1, with TRBD2 matching over 10 bases. CDR1 and CDR2 from the germline V gene are SGDLS and YYNGEE. Trimming took 3 bases from V and 2 from J; bases not matched to a gene: 11. The CDR3 extends over 18 amino acids. CDR3 protein: CASSAPLSLAGAYNEQFF. DNA for the CDR3: TGTGCCAGCAGCGCCCCGCTGAGTCTAGCGGGAGCCTACAATGAGCAGTTCTTC.

This chain uses TRBV7-9 with TRBJ1-1; unclear D gene. Germline CDR1 SEHNR, CDR2 FQNEAQ (reference sequence). V lost 2 bases and J lost 6, with 7 bases in between. This CDR3 is 12 amino acids long. Written as DNA, the CDR3 is TGTGCCAGCAGCTTATTGAGCGCTGAAGCTTTCTTT. It specifies CASSLLSAEAFF.

The V gene is TRBV13, the J gene TRBJ2-1, with 11 nucleotides matching TRBD2. The CDR3 extends over 17 amino acids. CDR1 PRHDT and CDR2 FYEKMQ come from the germline V gene (reference sequence). V lost 3 bases and J lost 4; bases outside the gene matches: 8. CDR3 region: CASSFVAGGPFYNEQFF. In DNA form, the CDR3 reads TGTGCCAGCAGCTTTGTAGCGGGAGGGCCTTTTTACAATGAGCAGTTCTTC.

This clonotype was detected ten times or more. The V gene is TRBV11-2, the J gene TRBJ2-1; no reliable D call. V lost 4 bases to trimming and J lost 0 bases, with 16 bases between them. The CDR3 contains 17 residues. Germline CDR1 reads SGHAT; CDR2 reads FQNNGV. Here the CDR3 DNA reads TGTGCCAGCAGCTCCCCGGATCCCTCTAGCTCCTACAATGAGCAGTTCTTC. Its translation is CASSSPDPSSSYNEQFF. The whole variable domain, remainder taken from reference TRBV11-2 and TRBJ2-1, is EAGVAQSPRYKIIEKRQSVAFWCNPISGHATLYWYQQILGQGPKLLIQFQNNGVVDDSQLPKDRFSAERLKGVDSTLKIQPAKLEDSAVYLCASSSPDPSSSYNEQFFGPGTRLTVL.

This clonotype was detected once. A much more abundant neighbour one base away suggests this may be a read error. Here the CDR3 omits its conserved ending phenylalanine or tryptophan, so a read error is the likely source. The chain links TRBV6-6 to TRBJ2-1, with D tentatively TRBD2 (5 bases). CDR1 is MNHNY, CDR2 SVGAGI, per germline (reference sequence). Trimming took 2 bases from V and 12 from J, leaving 14 bases between them. This CDR3 is 13 amino acids long. In nucleotides, the CDR3 is TGTGCCAGCAGTTACACCCCCGGGGTTTCGCAGTTCTGC. Translation: CASSYTPGVSQFC.

The sample holds a few counts of this clonotype. This sequence joins TRBV7-6 and TRBJ2-1; TRBD2 is a possible D gene (6 bases). Germline assignment: CDR1 SGHVS and CDR2 FNYEAQ. The CDR3 has 15 residues. Deletions cut 5 bases from V and 8 bases from J, with 19 bases between. In DNA, the CDR3 is TGTGCCAGCAGCCGTTTCGGGACTGGCAAGTATGAGCAGTTCTTC. This gives the protein CASSRFGTGKYEQFF.

This clonotype appeared a few times. V gene TRBV24-1 combines with J gene TRBJ2-5; 8 nucleotides match TRBD2. V lost 1 base to trimming and J lost 5 bases; unmatched junction nucleotides: 8. The CDR3 loop spans 16 amino acids. Germline V lookup: CDR1 KGHDR, CDR2 SFDVKD. The CDR3 nucleotides are TGTGCCACCAGTGATTTTGGAAGCGGGAGTGGGGAGACCCAGTACTTC. Translated, it gives CATSDFGSGSGETQYF.

In this sample, this clonotype turned up many times. The chain recombines TRBV11-2 with TRBJ2-1; 9 nucleotides align to TRBD2. The CDR3 loop spans 16 amino acids. The junction had 5 bases not matched to a gene; V was cut back by 1 base and J by 4 bases. Germline CDR1 SGHAT, CDR2 FQNNGV. CDR3 in amino acids: CASSLGGGGGYNEQFF. The CDR3 nucleotides read TGTGCCAGCAGCTTAGGGGGCGGGGGGGGTTACAATGAGCAGTTCTTC.

This clonotype was observed at least ten times. V usage is TRBV7-8 and J usage is TRBJ2-2, with TRBD1 identical over 9 bases. V was pared by 5 bases and J by 1 base, with 5 bases of the junction left unmatched. Per the germline V gene, CDR1 is SGHVS and CDR2 is FQNEAQ. This CDR3 is built from 16 residues. CDR3: CASSQGTGMNTGELFF. The CDR3 DNA reads TGTGCCAGCAGCCAAGGGACAGGGATGAACACCGGGGAGCTGTTTTTT.

This clonotype has a handful of counts. This chain links TRBV5-6 with TRBJ1-1; 11 bases agree with TRBD1. Germline CDR1 is SGHDT and CDR2 is YYEEEE. The CDR3 is 19 residues long. Unmatched junction bases numbered 16, after V lost 4 bases and J lost 2 bases. The CDR3 DNA sequence: TGTGCCAGCAGCCGATCCGGCGGACAGGGGGCGACCGTTAACACTGAAGCTTTCTTT. It specifies CASSRSGGQGATVNTEAFF.

This clonotype has more than one count but fewer than ten. The chain couples TRBV27 to TRBJ2-1; 13 positions agree with TRBD2. CDR1 is MNHEY, CDR2 SMNVEV, per germline (reference sequence). V was pared by 5 bases and J by 10 bases, with 8 bases of the junction left unmatched. The CDR3 contains 15 residues. The CDR3 bases are TGTGCCAGCAGTCCCGGGACTAGCGGGGCGGGGGAGCAGTTCTTC. Protein product: CASSPGTSGAGEQFF.

This clonotype was detected many times. The chain recombines TRBV7-2 with TRBJ2-1; 11 nucleotides agree with TRBD2. Germline-derived CDR1 and CDR2 are SGHTA and FQGNSA. The CDR3 loop spans 16 amino acids. Losses at the gene ends were 4 bases for V and 10 bases for J; bases not matched to a gene: 12. CDR3 amino acids: CASSSSSGRPVEEQFF. CDR3 coding DNA: TGTGCCAGCAGCTCTTCTAGCGGGAGGCCTGTCGAAGAGCAGTTCTTC.

Many counts were recorded for this clonotype. The V call is TRBV28, the J call TRBJ2-7; perhaps TRBD1 as D (5 bases). Germline CDR1 and CDR2: MDHEN and SYDVKM. The CDR3 has 15 residues. Trimming stripped 4 bases from V and 3 bases from J, with 16 bases between. The CDR3 protein is CASSYNRIWLYEQYF. CDR3 DNA sequence: TGTGCCAGCAGTTATAACAGGATTTGGCTCTACGAGCAGTACTTC.

The chain has TRBV2 and TRBJ2-7; 9 positions match TRBD2. V was clipped by 4 bases and J by 8 bases; unmatched bases: 12. The CDR3 is 15 amino acids. The V gene's germline CDR1 is SNHLY and CDR2 FYNNEI. The CDR3 nucleotides read TGTGCCAGCAGTGGACCGAGCGGGAGGCTTCCCCAGCAGTACTTC. Protein sequence: CASSGPSGRLPQQYF.

This clonotype was seen many times. The chain is built from TRBV12-3 or TRBV12-4 and TRBJ1-1; D unclear. There are 11 residues in the CDR3. Deletions cut 6 bases from V and 4 bases from J, with 6 bases between. CDR3 loop: CASSFGTEAFF. The CDR3 DNA follows: TGTGCCAGCAGCTTCGGCACTGAAGCTTTCTTT.

Many counts were recorded for this clonotype. J is TRBJ1-1 and V is TRBV4-1, with a tentative D call TRBD1 (5 bases). Deletions cut 3 bases from V and 1 base from J, with 18 bases between. The CDR3 sequence is 17 residues long. Germline V gene lookup returns CDR1 MGHRA and CDR2 YSYEKL. The CDR3, as DNA: TGCGCCAGCAGCCATCCAATAGGGGCTACAGGGAACACTGAAGCTTTCTTT. This sequence encodes CASSHPIGATGNTEAFF.

The CDR3 reads CASSFAGADGYTF. As DNA, the CDR3 is TGTGCCAGCAGCTTCGCTGGGGCTGATGGCTACACCTTC. This chain joins TRBV7-9 and TRBJ1-2; possibly TRBD1 for D (5 bases). Germline V CDR1 and CDR2: SEHNR, FQNEAQ (reference sequence). CDR3 length: 13 residues. V lost 3 bases, J lost 6 bases, and 11 bases lay in between. Together with reference TRBV7-9 and TRBJ1-2, the CDR3 gives the full variable domain: DTGVSQNPRHKITKRGQNVTFRCDPISEHNRLYWYRQTLGQGPEFLTYFQNEAQLEKSRLLSDRFSAERPKGSFSTLEIQRTEQGDSAMYLCASSFAGADGYTFGSGTRLTVV.